This T cell receptor beta chain was found in a study of OX40 agonist ivuxolimab in advanced cancers. Points on this clone: Its antigen is unidentified.

With autoimmune disease history or systemic immunosuppression, patients were excluded. Method: immunoSEQ multiplex PCR; TCRdb's copy keeps in-frame clones and lacks some. The table lists 68,000 or so clones, 84% of them singletons. Study-wide results and limits: Specificity for antigen went undetermined in the expanded peripheral T cells.

The sequence was collected from an adult with an advanced solid tumor such as melanoma, head and neck, liver or kidney cancer. This material consisted of CD4+ or CD8+ T cells sorted from blood, taken in a trial of the OX40 agonist ivuxolimab.

CDR3: CASNGGDGTEAFF. Written as DNA, the CDR3 is TGCGCCAGCAATGGGGGGGACGGGACTGAAGCTTTCTTT. The V call is TRBV5-1, the J call TRBJ1-1; possibly TRBD1 for D (5 bases). The CDR3 contains 13 residues. V was pared by 6 bases and J by 5 bases, with 14 bases between. CDR1 is SGHRS, CDR2 YFSETQ, per germline.